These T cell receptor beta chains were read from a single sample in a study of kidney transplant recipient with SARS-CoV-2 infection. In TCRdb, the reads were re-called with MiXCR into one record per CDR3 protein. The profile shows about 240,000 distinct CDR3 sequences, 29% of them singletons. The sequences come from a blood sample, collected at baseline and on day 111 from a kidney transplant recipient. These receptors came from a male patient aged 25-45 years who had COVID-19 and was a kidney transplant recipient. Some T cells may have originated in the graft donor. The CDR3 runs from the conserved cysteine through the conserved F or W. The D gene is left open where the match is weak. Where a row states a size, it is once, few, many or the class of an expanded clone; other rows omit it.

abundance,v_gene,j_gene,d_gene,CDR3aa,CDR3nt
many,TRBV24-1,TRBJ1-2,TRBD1,CATSDSGTALGGYTF,TGTGCCACCAGTGACAGCGGGACAGCTCTCGGCGGCTACACCTTC
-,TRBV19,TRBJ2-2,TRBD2,CASNRWEGSIGELFF,TGTGCCAGTAATAGGTGGGAGGGGAGTATCGGGGAGCTGTTTTTT
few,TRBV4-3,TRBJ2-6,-,CAGSQGHRVAGANVLTF,TGCGCCGGCAGCCAGGGCCACAGGGTTGCTGGGGCCAACGTCCTGACTTTC
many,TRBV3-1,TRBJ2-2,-,CASSASSPISGLTGELFF,TGTGCCAGCAGCGCAAGTAGTCCCATTTCAGGCTTGACCGGGGAGCTGTTTTTT
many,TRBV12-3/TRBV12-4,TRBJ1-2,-,CASSEYGSFRKTYGYTF,TGTGCCAGCAGTGAATACGGCAGCTTCCGAAAGACCTATGGCTACACCTTC
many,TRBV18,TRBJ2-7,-,CASSPGDLGRGEQYF,TGTGCCAGCTCACCTGGGGACCTCGGGCGAGGGGAGCAGTACTTC
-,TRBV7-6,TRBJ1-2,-,CASSMVPESRKTFGYTF,TGTGCCAGCAGCATGGTCCCTGAATCTCGAAAGACCTTTGGCTACACCTTC
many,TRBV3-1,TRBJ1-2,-,CASSEAFTLRKTYGYTF,TGTGCCAGCAGCGAAGCATTCACCCTTCGAAAGACCTATGGCTACACCTTC
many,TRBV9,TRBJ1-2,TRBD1,CASSATGTGDGYTF,TGTGCCAGCAGCGCCACCGGGACAGGGGATGGCTACACCTTC
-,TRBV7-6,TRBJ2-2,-,CASCLFGGDSAGELFF,TGTGCCAGCTGCTTATTCGGGGGTGACAGCGCCGGGGAGCTGTTTTTT
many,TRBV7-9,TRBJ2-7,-,CASSEPARFRGNEQYF,TGTGCCAGCAGCGAACCAGCTAGGTTCAGAGGTAACGAGCAGTACTTC
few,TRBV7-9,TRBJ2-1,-,CASSFRDASYNEQFF,TGTGCCAGCAGCTTCCGGGACGCTTCCTACAATGAGCAGTTCTTC
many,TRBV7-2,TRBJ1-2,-,CASSVIIRDGKTYGYTF,TGTGCCAGCAGCGTGATTATCAGAGACGGAAAGACCTATGGCTACACCTTC
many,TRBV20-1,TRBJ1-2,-,CSALTDRPLYYGYTF,TGCAGTGCCCTCACGGACAGACCCCTATACTATGGCTACACCTTC
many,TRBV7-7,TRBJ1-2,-,CASSLENKCRKTYGYTF,TGTGCCAGCAGCTTAGAAAATAAGTGCCGAAAGACCTATGGCTACACCTTC
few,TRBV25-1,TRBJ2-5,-,CASRRGVETQYF,TGTGCCAGCCGTCGGGGTGTAGAGACCCAGTACTTC
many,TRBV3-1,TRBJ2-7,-,CASSQDRRQYF,TGTGCCAGCAGCCAAGATAGGAGGCAGTACTTC
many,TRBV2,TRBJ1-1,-,CASSESRMNTEAFF,TGTGCCAGCAGTGAGTCCAGGATGAACACTGAAGCTTTCTTT
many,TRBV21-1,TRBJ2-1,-,CASSNLGSGAEHNEQFF,TGTGCCAGCAGCAACTTAGGGAGTGGGGCTGAGCACAATGAGCAGTTCTTC
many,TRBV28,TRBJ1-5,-,CASSLSQGPTGPRSNQPQHF,TGTGCCAGCAGTTTATCTCAGGGGCCGACGGGACCGAGGAGCAATCAGCCCCAGCATTTT
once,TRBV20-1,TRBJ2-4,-,CSARGGAKNTQYF,TGCAGTGCTAGAGGGGGGGCCAAAAACACTCAGTACTTC
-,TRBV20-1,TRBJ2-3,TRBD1,CSAIIGQENTDTQYF,TGCAGTGCAATAATCGGACAGGAGAACACAGATACGCAGTATTTT
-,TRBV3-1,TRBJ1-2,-,CASSGETTLRKTYGYTF,TGTGCCAGCAGCGGTGAGACCACCCTTCGAAAGACCTATGGCTACACCTTC
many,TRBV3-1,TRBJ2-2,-,CASSEMVPISGLTGELFF,TGTGCCAGCAGCGAGATGGTTCCCATTTCAGGCTTGACCGGGGAGCTGTTTTTT
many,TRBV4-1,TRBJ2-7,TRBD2,CASSQGLQRESYEQYF,TGCGCCAGCAGCCAAGGACTTCAGCGGGAGTCCTACGAGCAGTACTTC
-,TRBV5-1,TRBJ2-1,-,CANSFAGTRLSYNEQFF,TGCGCCAACAGCTTTGCGGGGACCCGGCTCTCCTACAATGAGCAGTTCTTC
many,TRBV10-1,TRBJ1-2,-,CASSNLERSRKTYGYTF,TGCGCCAGCAGTAATTTAGAAAGATCGCGAAAGACCTATGGCTACACCTTC